A selection of T cell receptor beta chains follows, all from one sample in a study of blood T cell repertoires in COVID-19. Sequenced by immunoSEQ multiplex PCR; TCRdb stores in-frame clones only, minus some. The sample records about 360,000 clones, roughly 86% being singletons. Sequenced input: peripheral blood. The source of these receptors is a human donor in a cohort sampled during active COVID-19. The CDR3 runs from the conserved cysteine through the conserved F or W. The size entry is marked missing in some rows and otherwise reads once, few, many or a size class.

.,TRBV27,TRBJ2-3,CASSFNFDTQYF
.,TRBV30,TRBJ2-5,CAWSEGRWETQYF
many,TRBV27,TRBJ2-1,CASSRLAGGHNEQFF
.,TRBV30,TRBJ1-6,CAWTRDSRGSPLHF
.,TRBV28,TRBJ2-7,CASSLRAPGSEQYF
.,TRBV4-1,TRBJ2-2,CASSQDGTSGRGYTGELFF
.,TRBV9,TRBJ2-1,CASSKDVEPSNEQFF
.,TRBV7-2,TRBJ2-3,CASSLDAAAGSTDTQYF
.,TRBV9,TRBJ1-4,CASSVGNSQAGLFF
.,TRBV7-9,TRBJ1-3,CASSRAFGGQGNTIYF
.,TRBV5-6,TRBJ2-1,CASSPTTGFVDNEQFF
many,TRBV28,TRBJ2-2,CASSLRGNTGELFF
few,TRBV6-5,TRBJ1-1,CASTLTGNTEAFF
.,TRBV7-2,TRBJ1-2,CASSLLGGNYGYTF
.,TRBV2,TRBJ2-5,CASSRRGHSQETQYF
once,TRBV19,TRBJ2-1,CASRMTSGDYNEQFF
few,TRBV7-9,TRBJ1-1,CASSEGQGVTEAFF
.,TRBV7-9,TRBJ1-4,CASSSENEKLFF
few,TRBV4-1,TRBJ1-1,CASSEHRGSREAFF
once,TRBV19,TRBJ1-2,CASSRGQVGYGYTF
.,TRBV10-3,TRBJ2-1,CAISDYSDNEQFF
.,TRBV28,TRBJ2-7,CASSLLEGFEQYF
.,TRBV7-2,TRBJ2-7,CASSLGGGLAYEQYF
few,TRBV6-4,TRBJ2-1,CASSDSSGSYNEQFF
.,TRBV19,TRBJ2-7,CASSWTSVTYEQYF
.,TRBV30,TRBJ2-1,CAWSDWLAGVNEQFF
.,TRBV4-2,TRBJ2-3,CASSQSGGGTDTQYF
.,TRBV18,TRBJ1-2,CASSPAIGTWSEGYTF
.,TRBV3-1/TRBV3-2,TRBJ2-5,CASSQEPDGLAGAETQYF
.,TRBV15,TRBJ1-5,CATSEDRYQPQHF
.,TRBV7-8,TRBJ2-1,CASSFTRGSGGNDEQFF
few,TRBV30,TRBJ2-7,CAWSLGQGSYEQYF
.,TRBV27,TRBJ2-2,CASSLWGQGGTGELFF
once,TRBV30,TRBJ1-3,CAWSYMSSGNTIYF
.,TRBV7-9,TRBJ2-2,CASSQSPGELFF
.,TRBV5-1,TRBJ2-3,CASSLAGQGARDTQYF
.,TRBV15,TRBJ2-7,CATSRSRSGTTIVSYEQYF
.,TRBV7-7,TRBJ2-1,CASSPSGLAGAHPSYNEQFF
.,TRBV6-4,TRBJ2-2,CASSRGTGLAGELFF
.,TRBV10-1,TRBJ2-7,CASRGTSGDEQYF
.,TRBV23-1,TRBJ2-7,CASSLGPRDINYEQYF
.,TRBV9,TRBJ2-7,CASSLDPVAETGYEQYF
.,TRBV5-4,TRBJ2-1,CASSQTSGSEQFF
.,TRBV18,TRBJ2-7,CASSPIRQAYGNEQYF
.,TRBV9,TRBJ2-1,CASSPTLRDILLENEQFF
.,TRBV5-1,TRBJ1-2,CASSLDDRAYTF
.,TRBV21-1,TRBJ1-1,CASRGGGTEAFF
.,TRBV5-8,TRBJ2-7,CASSLEGRAGDGQYF
.,TRBV5-1,TRBJ2-7,CASSLEGGETYEQYF
.,TRBV30,TRBJ1-1,CAWSPGSGTEAFF
.,TRBV2,TRBJ2-2,CASSSTSGDNTGELFF
.,TRBV7-7,TRBJ1-3,CASSLSGQPGNTIYF
once,TRBV5-4,TRBJ2-2,CASSSPRQTAGELFF
.,TRBV11-1,TRBJ2-1,CASSSPGTGGLNEQFF
.,TRBV28,TRBJ2-2,CASTFSRLVRGAAGELFF
.,TRBV5-8,TRBJ2-2,CASRLGRANTGELFF
.,TRBV10-1,TRBJ1-1,CASTTGRAGTSGGCTEAFF
once,TRBV5-4,TRBJ2-5,CASSPGGGNQETQYF
.,TRBV5-1,TRBJ1-1,CASRVGGGVNTEAFF
.,TRBV5-1,TRBJ1-2,CASSDHRGINYGYTF